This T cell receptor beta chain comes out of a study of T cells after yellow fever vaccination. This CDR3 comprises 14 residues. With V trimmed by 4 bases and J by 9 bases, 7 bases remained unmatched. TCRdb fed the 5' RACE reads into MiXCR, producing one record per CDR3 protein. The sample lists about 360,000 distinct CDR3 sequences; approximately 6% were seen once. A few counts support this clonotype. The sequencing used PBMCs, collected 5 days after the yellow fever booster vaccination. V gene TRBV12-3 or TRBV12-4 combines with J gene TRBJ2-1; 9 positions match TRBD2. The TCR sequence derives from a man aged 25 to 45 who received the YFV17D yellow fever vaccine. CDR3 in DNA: TGTGCCAGCAGTTCTGCGGGAGGGCCGAGTGAGCAGTTCTTC. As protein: CASSSAGGPSEQFF.